This T cell receptor beta chain is from a study of CD8 T cells in Susac syndrome. An amount of RNA that ranged from about 0.45 to 1 ug was reverse transcribed with random hexamers. Using its own MiXCR run on the immunoSEQ multiplex PCR reads, TCRdb lists one record per CDR3 protein. The table has about 150,000 distinct CDR3 sequences, roughly 95% seen once. The sequencing input was CD4+ T cells from PBMCs. The clonotype originates from a human donor with Susac syndrome.

In nucleotides, the CDR3 is TGTGCCAGCAGCAGCGGGGGGTCCCTGGGGGGGACCCAGTACTTC. Amino acid sequence: CASSSGGSLGGTQYF. This chain joins TRBV12-3 or TRBV12-4 and TRBJ2-5; 9 nucleotides match TRBD2. There are 15 residues in the CDR3. Germline trimming cut 6 bases from V and 7 bases from J; bases unmatched to any gene: 12.